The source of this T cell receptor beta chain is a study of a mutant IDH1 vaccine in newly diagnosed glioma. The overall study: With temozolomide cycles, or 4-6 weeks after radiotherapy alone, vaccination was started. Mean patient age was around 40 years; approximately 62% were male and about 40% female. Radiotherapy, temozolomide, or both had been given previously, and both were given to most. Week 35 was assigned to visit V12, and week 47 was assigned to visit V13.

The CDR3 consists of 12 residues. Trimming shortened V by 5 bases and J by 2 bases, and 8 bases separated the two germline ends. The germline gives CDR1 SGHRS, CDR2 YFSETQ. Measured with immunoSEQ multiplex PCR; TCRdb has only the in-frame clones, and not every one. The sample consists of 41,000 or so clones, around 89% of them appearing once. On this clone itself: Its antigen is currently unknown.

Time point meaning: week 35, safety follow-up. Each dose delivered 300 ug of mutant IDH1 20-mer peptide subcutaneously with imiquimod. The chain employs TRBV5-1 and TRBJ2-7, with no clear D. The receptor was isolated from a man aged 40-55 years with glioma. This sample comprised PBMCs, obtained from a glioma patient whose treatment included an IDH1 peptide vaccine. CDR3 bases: TGCGCCAGCAGGGGGTCTCCCTACGAGCAGTACTTC. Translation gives CASRGSPYEQYF.